Sequencing of this TCR beta chain was carried out in a study of regulatory T cells in long-lasting Graves disease. Germline V CDR1 and CDR2: LNHDA, SQIVND (reference sequence). The V gene end was trimmed by 3 bases and the J gene end by 4 bases; junction bases not matched to a gene: 8. The CDR3 spans 16 residues. Time point in this sample: newly diagnosed GD, antithyroid drugs for less than 3 months. From RNA extracted from PBMCs, the TCR library was made. Construction of TCR beta libraries relied on iRepertoire HTBI primers and on Arm-PCR targeting CDR3 regions. TCRdb used MiXCR to reprocess the multiplex PCR reads, holding one entry per CDR3 protein. The sample gives 400,000 to 550,000 distinct CDR3 sequences, 15% to 20% of which show up once; roughly 23% is in the top ten. The sample also formed part of further work on T cells in Graves' hyperthyroidism and ophthalmopathy.

The receptor comes from a young woman with Graves disease. The sequences come from peripheral blood mononuclear cells (PBMCs), collected at new diagnosis, from a patient treated with antithyroid drugs. The V and J genes are TRBV19 and TRBJ2-1; the match to TRBD1 covers 8 bases. CDR3 protein: CASSINRDRRYNEQFF. CDR3 bases: TGTGCCAGTAGTATTAACCGGGACAGGAGATACAATGAGCAGTTCTTC. The whole variable domain, remainder taken from reference TRBV19 and TRBJ2-1, is DGGITQSPKYLFRKEGQNVTLSCEQNLNHDAMYWYRQDPGQGLRLIYYSQIVNDFQKGDIAEGYSVSREKKESFPLTVTSAQKNPTAFYLCASSINRDRRYNEQFFGPGTRLTVL.